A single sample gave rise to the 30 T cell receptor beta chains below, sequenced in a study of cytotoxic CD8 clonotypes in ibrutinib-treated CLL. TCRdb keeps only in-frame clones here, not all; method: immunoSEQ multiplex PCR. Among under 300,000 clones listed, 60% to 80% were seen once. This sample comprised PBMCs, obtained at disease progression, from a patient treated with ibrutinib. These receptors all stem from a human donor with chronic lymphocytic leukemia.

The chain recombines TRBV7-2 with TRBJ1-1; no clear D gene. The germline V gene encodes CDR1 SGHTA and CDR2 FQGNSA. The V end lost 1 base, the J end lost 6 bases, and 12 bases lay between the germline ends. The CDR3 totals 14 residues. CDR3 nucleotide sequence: TGTGCCAGCAGCTTAGTAAAGAAGTTTGCTGAAGCTTTCTTT. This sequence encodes CASSLVKKFAEAFF.

CDR3 residues: CASSLSGTGTPLSNQPQHF. In DNA form, the CDR3 reads TGTGCCAGCAGCTTAAGCGGGACAGGGACCCCCCTTAGCAATCAGCCCCAGCATTTT. The chain recombines TRBV7-2 with TRBJ1-5, with 9 bases that match TRBD1. Germline V gives CDR1 SGHTA, CDR2 FQGNSA. This CDR3 has 19 amino acids. Trimming removed 2 bases from V and 0 bases from J; junction bases left unmatched: 11. Using reference TRBV7-2 and TRBJ1-5 for the parts outside the CDR3, the full variable domain is GAGVSQSPSNKVTEKGKDVELRCDPISGHTALYWYRQSLGQGLEFLIYFQGNSAPDKSGLPSDRFSAERTGGSVSTLTIQRTQQEDSAVYLCASSLSGTGTPLSNQPQHFGDGTRLSIL.

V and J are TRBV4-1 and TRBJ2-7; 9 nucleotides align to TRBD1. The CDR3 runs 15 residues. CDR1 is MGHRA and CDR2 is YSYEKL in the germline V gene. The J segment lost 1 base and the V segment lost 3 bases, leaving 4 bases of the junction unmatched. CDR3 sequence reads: CASSQTGGRSYEQYF. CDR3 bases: TGCGCCAGCAGCCAGACAGGGGGTAGGTCCTACGAGCAGTACTTC.

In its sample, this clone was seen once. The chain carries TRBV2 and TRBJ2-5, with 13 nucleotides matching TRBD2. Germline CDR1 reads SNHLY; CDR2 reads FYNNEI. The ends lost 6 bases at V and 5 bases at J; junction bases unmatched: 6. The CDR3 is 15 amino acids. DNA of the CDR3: TGTGCCAGCAGCCCTCCGGGACTAGCGGGGGAGACCCAGTACTTC. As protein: CASSPPGLAGETQYF. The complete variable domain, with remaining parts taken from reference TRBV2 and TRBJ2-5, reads EPEVTQTPSHQVTQMGQEVILRCVPISNHLYFYWYRQILGQKVEFLVSFYNNEISEKSEIFDDQFSVERPDGSNFTLKIRSTKLEDSAMYFCASSPPGLAGETQYFGPGTRLLVL.

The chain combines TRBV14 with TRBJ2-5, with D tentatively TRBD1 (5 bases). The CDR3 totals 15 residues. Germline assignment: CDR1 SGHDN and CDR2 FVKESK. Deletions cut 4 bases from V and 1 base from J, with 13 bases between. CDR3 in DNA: TGTGCCAGCAGCCGGTTGCTCGACAGCCAAGAGACCCAGTACTTC. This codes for CASSRLLDSQETQYF.

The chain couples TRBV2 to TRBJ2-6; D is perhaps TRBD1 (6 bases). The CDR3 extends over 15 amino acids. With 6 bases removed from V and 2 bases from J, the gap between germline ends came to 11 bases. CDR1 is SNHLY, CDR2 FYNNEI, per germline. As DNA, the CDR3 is TGTGCCAGCAGGGATGAGGGGGCTGGGGCCAACGTCCTGACTTTC. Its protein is CASRDEGAGANVLTF.

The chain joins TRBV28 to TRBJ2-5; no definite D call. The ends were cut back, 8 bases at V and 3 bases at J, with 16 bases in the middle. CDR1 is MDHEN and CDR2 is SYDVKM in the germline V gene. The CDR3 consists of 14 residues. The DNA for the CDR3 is TGTGCCAGCGGCGGCTGGTCAGGAAAAGAGACCCAGTACTTC. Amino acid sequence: CASGGWSGKETQYF.

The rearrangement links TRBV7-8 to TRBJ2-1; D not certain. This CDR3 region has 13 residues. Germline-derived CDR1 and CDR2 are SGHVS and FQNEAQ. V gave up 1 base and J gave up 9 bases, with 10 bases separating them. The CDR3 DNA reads TGTGCCAGCAGCTTAGTGGTCCTCGCTGAGCAGTTCTTC. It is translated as CASSLVVLAEQFF.

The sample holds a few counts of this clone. The CDR3 here is CASSLYGEETQYF. CDR3 coding DNA: TGTGCCAGCAGTTTATATGGCGAAGAGACCCAGTACTTC. The genes are TRBV28 and TRBJ2-5; D unclear. The germline V gene has CDR1 MDHEN and CDR2 SYDVKM. CDR3 length equals 13 residues. Trimming shortened V by 1 base and J by 3 bases, and 6 bases separated the two germline ends. The full variable domain, in which reference TRBV28 and TRBJ2-5 provide the parts outside the CDR3, is DVKVTQSSRYLVKRTGEKVFLECVQDMDHENMFWYRQDPGLGLRLIYFSYDVKMKEKGDIPEGYSVSREKKERFSLILESASTNQTSMYLCASSLYGEETQYFGPGTRLLVL.

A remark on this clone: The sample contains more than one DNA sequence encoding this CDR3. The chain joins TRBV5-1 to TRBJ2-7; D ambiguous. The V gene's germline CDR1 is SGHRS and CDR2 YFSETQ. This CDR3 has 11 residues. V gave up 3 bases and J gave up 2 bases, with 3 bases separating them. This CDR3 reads CASSSPYEQYF. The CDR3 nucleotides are TGCGCCAGCAGCTCCCCCTACGAGCAGTACTTC.

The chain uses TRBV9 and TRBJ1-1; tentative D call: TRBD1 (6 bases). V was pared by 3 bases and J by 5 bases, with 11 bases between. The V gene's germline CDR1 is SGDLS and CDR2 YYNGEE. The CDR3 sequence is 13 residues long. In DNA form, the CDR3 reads TGTGCCAGCAGCGCCACAGGGAGTACTGAAGCTTTCTTT. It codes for CASSATGSTEAFF.

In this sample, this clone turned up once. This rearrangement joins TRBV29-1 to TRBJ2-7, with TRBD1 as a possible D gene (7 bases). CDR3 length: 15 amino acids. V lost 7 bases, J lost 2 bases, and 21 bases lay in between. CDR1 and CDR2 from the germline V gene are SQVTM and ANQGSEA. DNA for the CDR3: TGCAGCGCCCTCGGACCAGGGGGGTCAACCTACGAGCAGTACTTC. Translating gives CSALGPGGSTYEQYF.

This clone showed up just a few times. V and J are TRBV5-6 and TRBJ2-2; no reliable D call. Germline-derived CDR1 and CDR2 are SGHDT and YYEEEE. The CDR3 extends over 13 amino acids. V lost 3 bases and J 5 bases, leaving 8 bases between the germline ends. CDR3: CASSWYGTGELFF. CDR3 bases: TGTGCCAGCAGCTGGTATGGGACCGGGGAGCTGTTTTTT.

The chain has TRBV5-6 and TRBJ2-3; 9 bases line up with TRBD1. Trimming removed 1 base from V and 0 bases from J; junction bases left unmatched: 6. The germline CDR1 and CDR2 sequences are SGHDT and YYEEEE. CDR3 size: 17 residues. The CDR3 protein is CASSLIPGQGSTDTQYF. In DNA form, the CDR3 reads TGTGCCAGCAGCTTGATACCGGGACAGGGTAGCACAGATACGCAGTATTTT.

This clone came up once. The CDR3 sequence is CASSPEDQFNEKLFF. The CDR3 nucleotides are TGTGCCAGCAGCCCAGAAGACCAGTTTAATGAAAAACTGTTTTTT. This sequence joins TRBV11-2 and TRBJ1-4; D unresolved. With 5 bases removed from V and 4 bases from J, the gap between germline ends came to 14 bases. This CDR3 spans 15 amino acids. In germline, CDR1 is SGHAT, CDR2 FQNNGV.

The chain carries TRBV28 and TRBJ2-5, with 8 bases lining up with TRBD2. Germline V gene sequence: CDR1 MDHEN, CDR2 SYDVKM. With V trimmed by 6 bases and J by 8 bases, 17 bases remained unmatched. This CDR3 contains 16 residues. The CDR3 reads CASSPESGGAGLTQYF. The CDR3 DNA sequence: TGTGCCAGCAGCCCCGAGAGCGGGGGAGCGGGTTTAACCCAGTACTTC.

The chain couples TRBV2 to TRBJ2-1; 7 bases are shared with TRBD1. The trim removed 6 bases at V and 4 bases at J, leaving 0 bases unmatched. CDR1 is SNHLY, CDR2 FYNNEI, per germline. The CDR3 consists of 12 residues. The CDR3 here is CASRGQYNEQFF. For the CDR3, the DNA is TGTGCCAGCAGGGGACAGTACAATGAGCAGTTCTTC.

The CDR3 bases are TGTGCCAGTACTAAAGGGAGGAGGGGGGGCACAGATACGCAGTATTTT. Encoded protein: CASTKGRRGGTDTQYF. This chain joins TRBV19 and TRBJ2-3; D possibly uses TRBD1 or TRBD2 (6 bases each). Trimming took 7 bases from V and 1 from J, leaving 18 bases between them. In germline, CDR1 is LNHDA, CDR2 SQIVND (reference sequence). This CDR3 has 16 residues. Complete variable domain (other parts from reference TRBV19 and TRBJ2-3): DGGITQSPKYLFRKEGQNVTLSCEQNLNHDAMYWYRQDPGQGLRLIYYSQIVNDFQKGDIAEGYSVSREKKESFPLTVTSAQKNPTAFYLCASTKGRRGGTDTQYFGPGTRLTVL.

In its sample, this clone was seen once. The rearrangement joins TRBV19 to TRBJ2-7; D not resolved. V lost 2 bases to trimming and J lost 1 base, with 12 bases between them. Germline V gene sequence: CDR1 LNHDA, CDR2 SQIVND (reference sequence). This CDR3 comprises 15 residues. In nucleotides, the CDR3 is TGTGCCAGTAGTATAAGCGCGCACGGGTCCTACGAGCAGTACTTC. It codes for CASSISAHGSYEQYF. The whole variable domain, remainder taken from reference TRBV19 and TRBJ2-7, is DGGITQSPKYLFRKEGQNVTLSCEQNLNHDAMYWYRQDPGQGLRLIYYSQIVNDFQKGDIAEGYSVSREKKESFPLTVTSAQKNPTAFYLCASSISAHGSYEQYFGPGTRLTVT.

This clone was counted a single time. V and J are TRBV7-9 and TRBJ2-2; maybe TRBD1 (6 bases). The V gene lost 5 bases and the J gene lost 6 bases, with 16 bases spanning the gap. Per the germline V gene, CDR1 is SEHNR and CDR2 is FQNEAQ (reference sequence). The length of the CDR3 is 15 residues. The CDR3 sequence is CASSPREGVPGELFF. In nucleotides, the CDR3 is TGTGCCAGCAGCCCCCGAGAGGGGGTCCCCGGGGAGCTGTTTTTT. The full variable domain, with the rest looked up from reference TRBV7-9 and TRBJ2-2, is DTGVSQNPRHKITKRGQNVTFRCDPISEHNRLYWYRQTLGQGPEFLTYFQNEAQLEKSRLLSDRFSAERPKGSFSTLEIQRTEQGDSAMYLCASSPREGVPGELFFGEGSRLTVL.

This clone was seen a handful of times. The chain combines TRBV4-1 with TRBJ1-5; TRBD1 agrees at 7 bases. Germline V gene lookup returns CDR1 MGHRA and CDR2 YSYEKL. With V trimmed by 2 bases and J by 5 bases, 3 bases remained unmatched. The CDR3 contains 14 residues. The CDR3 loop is CASSQRQGDQPQHF. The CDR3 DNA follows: TGCGCCAGCAGCCAACGACAGGGAGATCAGCCCCAGCATTTT.

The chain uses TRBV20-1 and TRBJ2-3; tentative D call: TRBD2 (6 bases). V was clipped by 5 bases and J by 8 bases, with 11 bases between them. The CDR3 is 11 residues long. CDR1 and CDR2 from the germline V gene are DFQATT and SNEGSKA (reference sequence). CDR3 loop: CSAHLGGTQYF. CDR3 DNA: TGCAGTGCTCACCTGGGGGGTACGCAGTATTTT.

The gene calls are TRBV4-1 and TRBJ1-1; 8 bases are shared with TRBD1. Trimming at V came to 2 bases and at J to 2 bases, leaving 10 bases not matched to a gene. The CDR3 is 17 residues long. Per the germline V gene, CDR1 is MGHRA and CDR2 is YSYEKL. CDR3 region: CASSQIYRGEINTEAFF. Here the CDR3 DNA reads TGCGCCAGCAGCCAAATATACAGGGGGGAAATTAACACTGAAGCTTTCTTT.

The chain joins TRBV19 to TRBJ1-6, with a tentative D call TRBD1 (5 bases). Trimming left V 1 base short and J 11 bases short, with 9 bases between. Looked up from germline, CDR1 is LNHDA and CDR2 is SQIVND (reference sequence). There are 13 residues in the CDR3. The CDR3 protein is CASSIGGGPPLHF. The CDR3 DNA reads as TGTGCCAGTAGTATAGGCGGGGGACCACCCCTCCACTTT.

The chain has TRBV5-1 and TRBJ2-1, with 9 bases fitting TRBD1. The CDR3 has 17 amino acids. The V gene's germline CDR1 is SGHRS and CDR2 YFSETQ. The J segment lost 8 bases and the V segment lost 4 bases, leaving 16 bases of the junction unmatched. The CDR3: CASSQGQGFVRIDEQFF. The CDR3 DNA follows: TGCGCCAGCAGCCAGGGACAGGGTTTTGTTCGTATTGATGAGCAGTTCTTC.

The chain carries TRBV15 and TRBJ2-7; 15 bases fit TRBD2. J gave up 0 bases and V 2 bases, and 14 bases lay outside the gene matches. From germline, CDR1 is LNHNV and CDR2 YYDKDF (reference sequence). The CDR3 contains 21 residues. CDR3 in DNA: TGTGCCACCAGCAGACCCTTCTTGGGACTAGCGGGGGGTGATCTCTCCTACGAGCAGTACTTC. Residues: CATSRPFLGLAGGDLSYEQYF.

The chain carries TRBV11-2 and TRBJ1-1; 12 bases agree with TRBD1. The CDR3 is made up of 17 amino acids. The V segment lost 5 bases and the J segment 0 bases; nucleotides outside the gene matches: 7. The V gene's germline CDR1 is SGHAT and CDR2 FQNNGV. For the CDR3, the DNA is TGTGCCAGCAGCCCGGGACAGGGGGCGCTTCTGAACACTGAAGCTTTCTTT. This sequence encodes CASSPGQGALLNTEAFF.

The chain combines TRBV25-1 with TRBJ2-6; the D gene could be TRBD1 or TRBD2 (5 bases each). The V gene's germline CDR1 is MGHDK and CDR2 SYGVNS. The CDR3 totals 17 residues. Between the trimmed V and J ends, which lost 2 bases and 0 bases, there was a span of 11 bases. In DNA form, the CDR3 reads TGTGCCAGCAGTGAACCGGGACGGAGCTCTGGGGCCAACGTCCTGACTTTC. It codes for CASSEPGRSSGANVLTF.

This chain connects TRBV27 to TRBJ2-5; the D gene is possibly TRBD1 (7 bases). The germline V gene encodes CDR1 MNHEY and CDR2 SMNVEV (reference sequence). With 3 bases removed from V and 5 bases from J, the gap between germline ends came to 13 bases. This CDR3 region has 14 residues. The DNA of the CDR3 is TGTGCCAGCAGTTTTTCAGGGGGGCGGGAGACCCAGTACTTC. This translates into CASSFSGGRETQYF.

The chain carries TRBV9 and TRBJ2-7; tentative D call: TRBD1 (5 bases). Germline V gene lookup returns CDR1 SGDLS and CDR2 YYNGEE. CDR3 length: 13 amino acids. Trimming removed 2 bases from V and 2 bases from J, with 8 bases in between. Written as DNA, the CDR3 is TGTGCCAGCAGCGTCGACAGAGCCTACGAGCAGTACTTC. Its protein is CASSVDRAYEQYF.